Listed below are T cell receptor beta chains from one sample, sequenced in a study of T-cell memory formation after mild COVID-19. TCRdb itself ran the 5' RACE reads through MiXCR, one entry per CDR3 protein. This sample has some 200,000 distinct CDR3 sequences, with 9.5% found just once. Specimen: PBMCs or a T cell subset sorted from them (not recorded which). These receptors all stem from a man aged 18 to 29 who had mild COVID-19 (a few samples of this study predate the infection). Cell type and time point are not known. CDR3s include the opening cysteine and the closing phenylalanine or tryptophan. A D gene is named only where the DNA matches it firmly. Some rows have no size entry. The others give once, few or many, or a class for an expanded clone.

j_call,d_call,clone_size,v_call,cdr3_length,cdr3_aa,cdr3_nt
TRBJ1-3,-,-,TRBV5-1,16,CASSLQPGNTGNTIYF,TGCGCCAGCAGCCTTCAACCGGGAAATACTGGAAACACCATATATTTT
TRBJ1-3,-,-,TRBV6-5,14,CASSYKGSGNTIYF,TGTGCCAGCAGTTATAAGGGCTCTGGAAACACCATATATTTT
TRBJ2-7,-,few,TRBV2,13,CASTETERFEQYF,TGTGCCAGCACTGAGACAGAACGGTTCGAGCAGTACTTC
TRBJ1-6,-,-,TRBV7-2,14,CATAGRSYNSPLHF,TGTGCCACGGCGGGGCGGTCCTATAATTCACCCCTCCACTTT
TRBJ1-1,-,-,TRBV3-1,13,CASSQPAVTEAFF,TGTGCCAGCAGCCAACCGGCAGTGACTGAAGCTTTCTTT
TRBJ2-5,-,many,TRBV7-2,14,CASSLQSGLETQYF,TGTGCCAGCAGCTTACAGAGTGGCCTAGAGACCCAGTACTTC
TRBJ2-1,TRBD2,few,TRBV11-2,14,CASSFILAGGEQFF,TGTGCCAGCAGCTTTATACTAGCGGGGGGTGAGCAGTTCTTC
TRBJ1-5,-,few,TRBV3-1,16,CASSQGVDHPNQPQHF,TGTGCCAGCAGCCAAGGGGTGGATCATCCGAATCAGCCCCAGCATTTT
TRBJ2-1,-,many,TRBV11-2,14,CASSLVRGRNEQFF,TGTGCCAGCAGCTTAGTTAGGGGCAGGAATGAGCAGTTCTTC
TRBJ2-3,-,few,TRBV12-3/TRBV12-4,14,CASSLLEGTDTQYF,TGTGCCAGCAGTTTACTGGAGGGGACAGATACGCAGTATTTT
TRBJ1-4,-,few,TRBV20-1,12,CSEGVRMEKLFF,TGCAGTGAAGGGGTGAGGATGGAAAAACTGTTTTTT
TRBJ2-7,-,-,TRBV4-1,14,CASSQPTSSYEQYF,TGCGCCAGCAGCCAACCGACTAGCTCCTACGAGCAGTACTTC